This TCR beta chain was captured by sequencing in a study of T cell responses to AZD1222 COVID-19 vaccine. General observations from the study: Clonal diversity was possibly underestimated, and the donors were mostly white British, with more females. Unmutated variant regions are reportedly the target of nearly half of TCRs that are spike-specific. CD4 TCRs associated with vaccination spanned spike, dominating at 160-218 and 743-854.

CDR1 and CDR2 from the germline V gene are MNHEY and SMNVEV (reference sequence). J was trimmed by 4 bases and V by 6 bases; bases with no gene match: 6. CDR3 length: 14 residues. TCRdb's copy holds only in-frame clones and misses some; the assay was immunoSEQ multiplex PCR. The profile shows approximately 150,000 clones, 80% to 95% of them singletons. Comments on this clone: Antigen: not known.

The source material was peripheral blood, sampled on day 0 of AZD1222 vaccination. The chain uses TRBV27 and TRBJ2-5, with TRBD2 matching 9 bases. This clonotype was obtained from an adult in good health. CDR3 residues: CASRPSGNSETQYF. As DNA, the CDR3 is TGTGCCAGCAGACCTAGCGGGAATTCAGAGACCCAGTACTTC.